The rows below give T cell receptor beta chains drawn from one sample of a study of Tregs in tolerant kidney transplant recipients. The protocol was immunoSEQ multiplex PCR, while the TCRdb copy is restricted to in-frame clones and leaves out a portion. The sample holds some 55,000 clones, around 83% seen once. What was sequenced was CD4+ T cells from blood. Receptor source: a human donor in good health. Each CDR3 is given with its conserved first and last residue. D genes are given only for firm matches. Size is stated for part of the rows, as once, few or many counts, or as a class when the clone is expanded.

size: NA
length: 14
D: TRBD2
J: TRBJ2-1
V: TRBV9
CDR3: CATPAGRDYNEQFF
DNA: TGTGCCACCCCGGCGGGGAGGGATTACAATGAGCAGTTCTTC

size: NA
length: 14
D: TRBD1
J: TRBJ1-2
V: TRBV28
CDR3: CASSLAGGLYGYTF
DNA: TGTGCCAGCAGTTTAGCAGGGGGCCTATATGGCTACACCTTC

size: many
length: 15
D: NA
J: TRBJ2-7
V: TRBV18
CDR3: CASSLPGTPSYEQYF
DNA: TGTGCCAGCTCACTACCCGGGACACCTTCCTACGAGCAGTACTTC

size: NA
length: 15
D: TRBD2
J: TRBJ2-5
V: TRBV11-3
CDR3: CASSLTSGRGETQYF
DNA: TGTGCCAGCAGCCTGACTAGCGGGAGAGGAGAGACCCAGTACTTC

size: NA
length: 13
D: TRBD1
J: TRBJ1-2
V: TRBV6-1
CDR3: CASSEGTGVVYTF
DNA: TGTGCCAGCAGTGAAGGGACAGGGGTCGTCTACACCTTC

size: NA
length: 13
D: NA
J: TRBJ1-5
V: TRBV4-3
CDR3: CASSQGRGQPQHF
DNA: TGCGCCAGCAGCCAAGGGAGGGGTCAGCCCCAGCATTTT

size: NA
length: 15
D: NA
J: TRBJ2-5
V: TRBV6-5
CDR3: CASSHPGWESETQYF
DNA: TGTGCCAGCAGCCATCCTGGTTGGGAATCGGAGACCCAGTACTTC

size: NA
length: 15
D: NA
J: TRBJ1-6
V: TRBV4-3
CDR3: CASSRSRDDNSPLHF
DNA: TGCGCCAGCAGCCGGTCCCGGGACGATAATTCACCCCTCCACTTT

size: NA
length: 17
D: NA
J: TRBJ2-7
V: TRBV11-3
CDR3: CASSLGGGPSLSYEQYF
DNA: TGTGCCAGCAGCTTAGGAGGGGGACCGTCCCTCTCCTACGAGCAGTACTTC

size: few
length: 13
D: NA
J: TRBJ2-1
V: TRBV11-3
CDR3: CASSLRGPNEQFF
DNA: TGTGCCAGCAGCCTACGGGGGCCCAATGAGCAGTTCTTC

size: NA
length: 17
D: NA
J: TRBJ2-3
V: TRBV21-1
CDR3: CATSGERGREITDTQYF
DNA: TGTGCCACCTCAGGTGAACGAGGGAGGGAGATCACAGATACGCAGTATTTT

size: NA
length: 15
D: NA
J: TRBJ1-4
V: TRBV30
CDR3: CAWSGTSATNEKLFF
DNA: TGTGCCTGGAGTGGTACCAGTGCAACTAATGAAAAACTGTTTTTT

size: NA
length: 15
D: TRBD2
J: TRBJ2-1
V: TRBV5-4
CDR3: CASSLRTSGLNEQFF
DNA: TGTGCCAGCAGCCTTAGGACTAGCGGGCTCAATGAGCAGTTCTTC

size: NA
length: 12
D: NA
J: TRBJ2-1
V: TRBV30
CDR3: CAWSVSWPQQFF
DNA: TGTGCCTGGAGTGTATCCTGGCCTCAGCAGTTCTTC

size: NA
length: 12
D: NA
J: TRBJ1-1
V: TRBV29-1
CDR3: CSVGHINTEAFF
DNA: TGCAGCGTTGGCCACATTAACACTGAAGCTTTCTTT

size: NA
length: 15
D: TRBD1
J: TRBJ1-2
V: TRBV18
CDR3: CASSRLERGRGGYTF
DNA: TGTGCCAGCTCTCGCTTAGAAAGGGGGCGCGGTGGCTACACCTTC

size: NA
length: 14
D: TRBD2
J: TRBJ2-5
V: TRBV5-4
CDR3: CASSSPGTSGDQYF
DNA: TGTGCCAGCAGCTCTCCCGGGACTAGCGGCGACCAGTACTTC

size: NA
length: 13
D: NA
J: TRBJ1-6
V: TRBV21-1
CDR3: CAFVSSYNSPLHF
DNA: TGTGCCTTCGTGAGCTCCTATAATTCACCCCTCCACTTT

size: NA
length: 13
D: NA
J: TRBJ1-6
V: TRBV7-3
CDR3: CASSLALNSPLHF
DNA: TGTGCCAGCAGCTTAGCCCTTAATTCACCCCTCCACTTT

size: NA
length: 15
D: TRBD2
J: TRBJ2-7
V: TRBV7-2
CDR3: CASSLVGAGDHEQYF
DNA: TGTGCCAGCAGCTTAGTTGGAGCGGGAGACCACGAGCAGTACTTC

size: NA
length: 19
D: TRBD1
J: TRBJ1-1
V: TRBV5-4
CDR3: CASSLVLWQGVGVNTEAFF
DNA: TGTGCCAGCAGCTTGGTCCTGTGGCAGGGGGTGGGGGTGAACACTGAAGCTTTCTTT

size: NA
length: 11
D: NA
J: TRBJ2-7
V: TRBV20-1
CDR3: CSARLHYEQYF
DNA: TGCAGTGCTAGACTTCACTACGAGCAGTACTTC

size: few
length: 14
D: TRBD2
J: TRBJ2-1
V: TRBV28
CDR3: CASRSGSQYNEQFF
DNA: TGTGCCAGCAGAAGCGGGAGCCAATACAATGAGCAGTTCTTC

size: once
length: 13
D: NA
J: TRBJ1-1
V: TRBV5-1
CDR3: CASSLWINTEAFF
DNA: TGCGCCAGCAGCCTTTGGATAAACACTGAAGCTTTCTTT

size: NA
length: 13
D: NA
J: TRBJ2-5
V: TRBV5-8
CDR3: CASSPEWQETQYF
DNA: TGTGCCAGCAGCCCCGAATGGCAAGAGACCCAGTACTTC

size: NA
length: 13
D: NA
J: TRBJ2-7
V: TRBV6-5
CDR3: CASSPPSSDEQYF
DNA: TGTGCCAGCAGCCCTCCCAGCTCCGACGAGCAGTACTTC